The next 6 T cell receptor beta chains were all read from a single sample in a study of blood T cells in healthy people across ages. A sample-barcoded 5' primer and a J-beta primer mix were used in a second PCR of about 7 to 12 cycles. TCRdb re-called the 5' RACE reads with MiXCR, one entry per CDR3 protein. This sample has 750,000 to 850,000 distinct CDR3 sequences, with 20% to 30% found just once. Another study also made use of these data, one on T cells of mothers and their children.

The specimen was blood. The receptors were gathered from a boy aged 5-17 years in good health.

This clonotype was counted a few times. Sequence at one end of the junction differs from germline and may be a read error. The rearrangement uses TRBV6-5 and TRBJ2-1; D not certain. Per the germline V gene, CDR1 is MNHEY and CDR2 is SVGAGI. The CDR3 runs to 16 residues. The DNA of the CDR3 is TGTGCCAGCAGTTACCTAGGCAGCAGCTCCTACGATGAGCAGTTCTTC. It codes for CASSYLGSSSYDEQFF.

This clonotype was counted a few times. The chain links TRBV7-9 to TRBJ1-4; D is possibly TRBD1 (5 bases). Trimming left V 3 bases short and J 8 bases short, with 16 bases between. The CDR3 runs 15 residues. CDR1 and CDR2 from the germline V gene are SEHNR and FQNEAQ (reference sequence). Written as DNA, the CDR3 is TGTGCCAGCAGCTTCTACGCCGGAGGGGAGGAAAAACTGTTTTTT. Protein sequence: CASSFYAGGEEKLFF.

The chain employs TRBV6-5 and TRBJ1-3; D is undetermined. Germline CDR1 is MNHEY and CDR2 is SVGAGI. The CDR3 spans 16 residues. V was clipped by 0 bases and J by 4 bases, with 13 bases between them. The CDR3 here is CASSYSRGISGNTIYF. The DNA of the CDR3 is TGTGCCAGCAGTTACTCCCGGGGTATATCGGGAAACACCATATATTTT.

CDR3 sequence reads: CASSLWGAREKLFF. DNA of the CDR3: TGTGCCAGCAGCCTGTGGGGGGCGCGTGAAAAACTGTTTTTT. The chain carries TRBV5-6 and TRBJ1-4; tentative D call: TRBD1 (6 bases). V was clipped by 4 bases and J by 7 bases, with 14 bases between them. In germline, CDR1 is SGHDT, CDR2 YYEEEE. CDR3 length: 14 amino acids.

This clonotype was observed once. V gene TRBV6-1 combines with J gene TRBJ2-3, with 14 bases matching TRBD2. J gave up 0 bases and V 5 bases, and 7 bases lay outside the gene matches. The CDR3 sequence is 18 residues long. From germline, CDR1 is MNHNS and CDR2 SASEGT. CDR3 amino acids: CASSRTGTSGSSTDTQYF. DNA of the CDR3: TGTGCCAGCAGTCGAACCGGGACTAGCGGGAGTAGCACAGATACGCAGTATTTT.

The rearrangement uses TRBV9 and TRBJ2-1; 9 positions agree with TRBD2. V trimming: 0 bases; J trimming: 7 bases; junction bases outside the gene matches: 5. CDR3 length equals 15 residues. CDR1 SGDLS and CDR2 YYNGEE come from the germline V gene. CDR3 bases: TGTGCCAGCAGCGTAGAAGGGACTAGCAGGAATGAGCAGTTCTTC. Translated, it gives CASSVEGTSRNEQFF.